Following are 15 T cell receptor beta chains from one sample sequenced in a study of T cell responses to AZD1222 COVID-19 vaccine. Measured with immunoSEQ multiplex PCR; TCRdb has only the in-frame clones, and not every one. The sample lists over 100,000 clones, approximately 89% occurring once. The input for sequencing was peripheral blood, taken 28 days after the second AZD1222 dose. The receptors derive from an adult who received the AZD1222 COVID-19 vaccine.

This clone is a singleton in its sample. The CDR3 is CASSLLRGGANYGYTF. CDR3 coding DNA: TGTGCCAGTAGTCTTCTCCGGGGGGGAGCTAACTATGGCTACACCTTC. This rearrangement joins TRBV19 to TRBJ1-2, with D possibly matching TRBD1 (5 bases). Trimming cost V 5 bases and J 0 bases, with 16 bases left between them. CDR1 is LNHDA, CDR2 SQIVND, per germline (reference sequence). The CDR3 is 16 residues long.

The chain links TRBV12-3 or TRBV12-4 to TRBJ2-1; maybe TRBD2 (5 bases). This CDR3 is 13 amino acids long. V was cut by 8 bases and J by 1 base, with 9 bases left in between. CDR3 region: CASGESSYNEQFF. The CDR3 DNA reads TGTGCCAGCGGGGAGAGTTCCTACAATGAGCAGTTCTTC.

About this clone itself: The same CDR3 can be traced to other DNA sequences in this sample. J is TRBJ2-2 and V is TRBV4-3; D not resolved. The CDR3 is 13 residues long. V lost 2 bases and J 2 bases, leaving 3 bases between the germline ends. Germline lookup yields CDR1 LGHNA and CDR2 YSLEER. Here the CDR3 reads CASSQTNTGELFF. In DNA form, the CDR3 reads TGCGCCAGCAGCCAAACCAACACCGGGGAGCTGTTTTTT.

This clone turned up a few times. The chain joins TRBV7-3 to TRBJ2-3; 10 positions match TRBD2. CDR3 length: 18 residues. Trimming cost V 0 bases and J 7 bases; bases outside gene matches: 13. In germline, CDR1 is SGHTA, CDR2 FQGTGA. CDR3 sequence reads: CASSLTAGGRGVRNTQYF. The CDR3 DNA follows: TGTGCCAGCAGCTTAACAGCGGGAGGGCGAGGGGTTCGGAATACGCAGTATTTT.

V gene TRBV19 combines with J gene TRBJ2-7, with 8 nucleotides matching TRBD1. The germline CDR1 and CDR2 sequences are LNHDA and SQIVND (reference sequence). The CDR3 sequence is 14 residues long. The trim removed 3 bases at V and 2 bases at J, leaving 3 bases unmatched. The CDR3 nucleotides are TGTGCCAGTAGTATTGGGACAGGTACCTACGAGCAGTACTTC. As protein: CASSIGTGTYEQYF.

This rearrangement joins TRBV11-2 to TRBJ2-2, with 15 bases fitting TRBD2. Germline CDR1 reads SGHAT; CDR2 reads FQNNGV. The J segment lost 3 bases and the V segment lost 9 bases, leaving 11 bases of the junction unmatched. The CDR3 has 18 residues. CDR3 sequence (DNA): TGTGCCAGTCACCCTAGGACTAGCGGGGGGGAAGACACCGGGGAGCTGTTTTTT. Protein sequence: CASHPRTSGGEDTGELFF.

This chain uses TRBV14 with TRBJ2-7; perhaps D is TRBD1 or TRBD2 (5 bases each). The CDR3 extends over 14 amino acids. CDR1 SGHDN and CDR2 FVKESK come from the germline V gene. Deletions cut 1 base from V and 6 bases from J, with 13 bases between. The CDR3 DNA is TGTGCCAGCAGCCAAGGTATTGGGACCAGCGAGCAGTACTTC. Protein product: CASSQGIGTSEQYF.

The chain has TRBV3-1 (or the pseudogene TRBV3-2) and TRBJ2-3; D is unresolved. V gave up 4 bases and J gave up 3 bases, with 17 bases separating them. The CDR3 contains 16 residues. Germline CDR1 is LGHDT and CDR2 is YNNKEL (reference sequence). The CDR3 nucleotides are TGTGCCAGCAGCCGATATGAAGGTAATAGAACAGATACGCAGTATTTT. Translated: CASSRYEGNRTDTQYF.

This chain connects TRBV6-5 to TRBJ2-7; 8 bases are a match to TRBD2. The CDR3 has 14 amino acids. Germline CDR1 MNHEY, CDR2 SVGAGI. Germline trimming cut 4 bases from V and 3 bases from J; bases unmatched to any gene: 5. In nucleotides, the CDR3 is TGTGCCAGCAGTTTCGCGGGGGGAATCTACGAGCAGTACTTC. Translating it yields CASSFAGGIYEQYF.

J is TRBJ2-1 and V is TRBV19; 7 bases align to TRBD2. Germline CDR1 and CDR2: LNHDA and SQIVND (reference sequence). V lost 7 bases to trimming and J lost 6 bases; unmatched junction nucleotides: 12. The CDR3 sequence is 15 residues long. CDR3 region: CASTSGVLLLNEQFF. In nucleotides, the CDR3 is TGTGCCAGTACTAGCGGAGTCCTTTTGCTCAATGAGCAGTTCTTC.

This clone has only one observation. The chain joins TRBV6-5 to TRBJ1-1, with D uncertain. The CDR3 runs to 13 residues. V lost 7 bases and J 1 base, leaving 10 bases between the germline ends. Germline CDR1 is MNHEY and CDR2 is SVGAGI. The CDR3 nucleotides are TGTGCCAGCACCCTCCGGGAGAACACTGAAGCTTTCTTT. This sequence encodes CASTLRENTEAFF.

The chain links TRBV6-5 to TRBJ2-7; D is unclear. Germline CDR1 and CDR2: MNHEY and SVGAGI. V dropped 6 bases and J dropped 7 bases, with 13 bases sitting between them. The CDR3 consists of 12 residues. The CDR3 sequence: CASRRWVGEQYF. The CDR3 coding sequence is TGTGCCAGCAGGAGGTGGGTCGGAGAGCAGTACTTC.

This CDR3 reads CASSPRTSGRSTDTQYF. The DNA of the CDR3 is TGTGCCAGCAGCCCCAGGACTAGCGGGAGATCGACAGATACGCAGTATTTT. The chain joins TRBV3-1 (or the pseudogene TRBV3-2) to TRBJ2-3; 13 bases are a match to TRBD2. The V gene's germline CDR1 is LGHDT and CDR2 YNNKEL (reference sequence). V gave up 4 bases and J gave up 3 bases; unmatched junction bases: 7. The CDR3 is 17 residues long.

The J gene is TRBJ2-1, the V gene TRBV7-6, with a tentative D call TRBD2 (6 bases). From germline, CDR1 is SGHVS and CDR2 FNYEAQ. Trimming pared 1 base from V and 9 bases from J, leaving 19 bases between. The CDR3 sequence is 16 residues long. The CDR3 DNA is TGTGCCAGCAGCTTAGAGATCGGGGAGGATGGGGCTGAGCAGTTCTTC. This sequence encodes CASSLEIGEDGAEQFF.

In this sample, this clone turned up a few times. The rearrangement links TRBV7-6 to TRBJ2-4, with D possibly being TRBD1 or TRBD2 (7 bases each). Trimming shortened V by 2 bases and J by 10 bases, and 21 bases separated the two germline ends. The V gene's germline CDR1 is SGHVS and CDR2 FNYEAQ. The CDR3 sequence is 16 residues long. CDR3 sequence: CASSLQGGQGSGIQYF. In DNA form, the CDR3 reads TGTGCCAGCAGCTTACAGGGGGGGCAGGGTTCCGGTATTCAGTACTTC.